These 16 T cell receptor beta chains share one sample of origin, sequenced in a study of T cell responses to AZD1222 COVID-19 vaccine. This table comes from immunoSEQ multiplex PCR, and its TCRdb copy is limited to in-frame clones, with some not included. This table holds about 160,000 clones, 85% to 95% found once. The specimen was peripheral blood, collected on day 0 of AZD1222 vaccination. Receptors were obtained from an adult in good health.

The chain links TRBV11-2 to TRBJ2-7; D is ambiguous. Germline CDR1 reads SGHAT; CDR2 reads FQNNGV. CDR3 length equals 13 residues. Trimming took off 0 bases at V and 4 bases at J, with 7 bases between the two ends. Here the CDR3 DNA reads TGTGCCAGCAGCTTAGAAGAGGTGTACGAGCAGTACTTC. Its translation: CASSLEEVYEQYF.

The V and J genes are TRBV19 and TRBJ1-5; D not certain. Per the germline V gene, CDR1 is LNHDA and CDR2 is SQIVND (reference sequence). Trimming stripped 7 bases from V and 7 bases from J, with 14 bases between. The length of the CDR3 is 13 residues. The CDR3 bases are TGTGCCAGTACCGAGACCCCAGTGCAGCCCCAGCATTTT. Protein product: CASTETPVQPQHF.

CDR3 coding DNA: TGTGCCAGTAGTATAGATAGGGACAGGGCTGGTCAGCCCCAGCATTTT. This encodes CASSIDRDRAGQPQHF. The J gene is TRBJ1-5, the V gene TRBV19, with 9 bases matching TRBD1. The V segment lost 0 bases and the J segment 6 bases; nucleotides outside the gene matches: 6. The CDR3 consists of 16 residues. Germline values: CDR1 LNHDA, CDR2 SQIVND (reference sequence).

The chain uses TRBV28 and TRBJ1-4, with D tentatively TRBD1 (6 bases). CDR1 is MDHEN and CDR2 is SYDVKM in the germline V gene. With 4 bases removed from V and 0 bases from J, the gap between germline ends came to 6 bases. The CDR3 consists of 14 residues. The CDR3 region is CASSWTATNEKLFF. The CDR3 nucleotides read TGTGCCAGCAGTTGGACAGCAACTAATGAAAAACTGTTTTTT.

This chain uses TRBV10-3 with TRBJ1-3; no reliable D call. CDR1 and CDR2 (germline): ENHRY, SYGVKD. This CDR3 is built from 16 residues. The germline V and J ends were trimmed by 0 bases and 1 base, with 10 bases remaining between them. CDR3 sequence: CAISESAGRSGNTIYF. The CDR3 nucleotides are TGTGCCATCAGTGAGTCTGCGGGAAGGTCTGGAAACACCATATATTTT.

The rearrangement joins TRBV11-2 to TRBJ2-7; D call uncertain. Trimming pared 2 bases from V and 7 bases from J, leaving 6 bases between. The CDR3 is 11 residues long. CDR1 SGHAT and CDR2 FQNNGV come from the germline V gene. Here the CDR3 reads CASSLFGEQYF. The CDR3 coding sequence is TGTGCCAGCAGCTTATTCGGGGAGCAGTACTTC.

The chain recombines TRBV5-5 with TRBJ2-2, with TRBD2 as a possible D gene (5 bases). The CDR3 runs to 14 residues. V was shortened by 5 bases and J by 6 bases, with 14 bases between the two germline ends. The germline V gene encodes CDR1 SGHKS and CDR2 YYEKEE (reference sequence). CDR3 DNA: TGTGCCAGCAGGCCCGCCCCCGGGGCCGGGGAGCTGTTTTTT. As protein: CASRPAPGAGELFF.

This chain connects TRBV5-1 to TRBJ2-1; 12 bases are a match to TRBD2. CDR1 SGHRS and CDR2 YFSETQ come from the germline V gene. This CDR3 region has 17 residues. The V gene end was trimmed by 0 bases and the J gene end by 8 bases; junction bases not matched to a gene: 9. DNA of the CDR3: TGCGCCAGCAGCTTGGGGCTAGCGGGAGGGGGTTTGGATGAGCAGTTCTTC. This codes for CASSLGLAGGGLDEQFF.

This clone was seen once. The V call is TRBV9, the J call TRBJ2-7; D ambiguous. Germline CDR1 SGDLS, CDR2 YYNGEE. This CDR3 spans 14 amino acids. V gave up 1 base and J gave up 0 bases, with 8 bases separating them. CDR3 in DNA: TGTGCCAGCAGCGTATATAGTTCCTCCTACGAGCAGTACTTC. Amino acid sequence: CASSVYSSSYEQYF.

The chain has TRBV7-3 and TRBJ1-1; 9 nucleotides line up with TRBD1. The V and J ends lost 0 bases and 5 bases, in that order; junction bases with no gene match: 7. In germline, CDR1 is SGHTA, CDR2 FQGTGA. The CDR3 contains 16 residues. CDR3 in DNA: TGTGCCAGCAGCTTAACGACGGGGACAGGGAGGACTGAAGCTTTCTTT. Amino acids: CASSLTTGTGRTEAFF.

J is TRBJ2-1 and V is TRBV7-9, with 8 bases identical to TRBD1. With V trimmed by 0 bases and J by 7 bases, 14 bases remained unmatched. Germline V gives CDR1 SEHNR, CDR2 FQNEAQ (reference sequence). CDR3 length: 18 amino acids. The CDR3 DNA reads TGTGCCAGCAGCTTAGCTGCTTGGTCACAGGGGGAATTAAATGAGCAGTTCTTC. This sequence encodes CASSLAAWSQGELNEQFF.

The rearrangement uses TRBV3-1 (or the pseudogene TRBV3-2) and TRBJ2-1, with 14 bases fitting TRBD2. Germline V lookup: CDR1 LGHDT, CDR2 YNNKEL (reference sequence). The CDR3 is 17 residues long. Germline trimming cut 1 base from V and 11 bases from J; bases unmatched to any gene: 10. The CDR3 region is CASSQVKMGLAGAQQFF. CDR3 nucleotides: TGTGCCAGCAGCCAAGTCAAAATGGGACTAGCGGGAGCCCAGCAGTTCTTC.

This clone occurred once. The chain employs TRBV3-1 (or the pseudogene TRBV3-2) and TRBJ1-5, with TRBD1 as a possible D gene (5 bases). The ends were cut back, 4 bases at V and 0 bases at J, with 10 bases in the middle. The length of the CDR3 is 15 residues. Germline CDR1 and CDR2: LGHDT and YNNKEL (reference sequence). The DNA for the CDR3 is TGTGCCAGCAGCCGGTCGGGGGATAGCAATCAGCCCCAGCATTTT. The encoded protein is CASSRSGDSNQPQHF.

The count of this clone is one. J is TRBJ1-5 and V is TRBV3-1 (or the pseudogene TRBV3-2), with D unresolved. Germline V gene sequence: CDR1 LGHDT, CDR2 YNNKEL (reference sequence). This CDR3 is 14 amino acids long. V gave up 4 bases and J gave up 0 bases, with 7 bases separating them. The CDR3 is CASSLQSSNQPQHF. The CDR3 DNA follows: TGTGCCAGCAGCCTCCAAAGTAGCAATCAGCCCCAGCATTTT.

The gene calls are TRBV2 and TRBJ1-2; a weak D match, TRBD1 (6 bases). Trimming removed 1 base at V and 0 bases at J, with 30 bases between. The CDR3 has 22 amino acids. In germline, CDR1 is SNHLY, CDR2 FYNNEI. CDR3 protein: CASSEDTKYGRGRAAANYGYTF. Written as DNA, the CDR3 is TGTGCCAGCAGTGAAGACACCAAATACGGCAGGGGCCGAGCTGCAGCTAACTATGGCTACACCTTC.

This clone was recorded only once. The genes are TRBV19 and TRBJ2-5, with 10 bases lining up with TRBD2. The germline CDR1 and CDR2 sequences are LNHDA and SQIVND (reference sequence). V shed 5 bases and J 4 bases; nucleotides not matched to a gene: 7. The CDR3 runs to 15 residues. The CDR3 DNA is TGTGCCAGTAGTCCCCTAGCGGGAGAGATAGAGACCCAGTACTTC. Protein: CASSPLAGEIETQYF. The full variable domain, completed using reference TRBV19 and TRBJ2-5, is DGGITQSPKYLFRKEGQNVTLSCEQNLNHDAMYWYRQDPGQGLRLIYYSQIVNDFQKGDIAEGYSVSREKKESFPLTVTSAQKNPTAFYLCASSPLAGEIETQYFGPGTRLLVL.